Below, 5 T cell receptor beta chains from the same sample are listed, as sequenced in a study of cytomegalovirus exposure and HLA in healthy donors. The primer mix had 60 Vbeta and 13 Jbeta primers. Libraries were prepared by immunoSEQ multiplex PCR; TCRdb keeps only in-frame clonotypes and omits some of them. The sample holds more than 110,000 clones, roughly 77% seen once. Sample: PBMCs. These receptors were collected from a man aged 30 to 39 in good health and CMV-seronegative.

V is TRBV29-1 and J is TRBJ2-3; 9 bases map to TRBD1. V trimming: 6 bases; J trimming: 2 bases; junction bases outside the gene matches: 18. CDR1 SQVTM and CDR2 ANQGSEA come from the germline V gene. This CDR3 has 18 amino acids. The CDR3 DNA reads TGCAGCGTCCGTCTTTTCCCCGGGACAGGGACCCCCACAGATACGCAGTATTTT. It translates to CSVRLFPGTGTPTDTQYF.

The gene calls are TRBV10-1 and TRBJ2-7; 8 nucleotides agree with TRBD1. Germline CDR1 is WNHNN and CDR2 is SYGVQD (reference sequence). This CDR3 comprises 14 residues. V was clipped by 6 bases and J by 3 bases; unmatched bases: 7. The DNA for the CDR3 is TGCGCCAGCAGCGACCCAACAGGGGGCTACGAGCAGTACTTC. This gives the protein CASSDPTGGYEQYF.

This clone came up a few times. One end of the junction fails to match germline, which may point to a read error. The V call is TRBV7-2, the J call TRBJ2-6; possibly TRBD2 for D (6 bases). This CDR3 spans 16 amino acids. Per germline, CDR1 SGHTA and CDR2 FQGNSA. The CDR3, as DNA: TGTGCCAGCAGCTTAGAGGGAGGATCTGGGGCCAACGTCCTGCCTTTC. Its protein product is CASSLEGGSGANVLPF. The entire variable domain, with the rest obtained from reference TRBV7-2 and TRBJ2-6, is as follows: GAGVSQSPSNKVTEKGKDVELRCDPISGHTALYWYRQSLGQGLEFLIYFQGNSAPDKSGLPSDRFSAERTGGSVSTLTIQRTQQEDSAVYLCASSLEGGSGANVLPFGAGSRLTVL.

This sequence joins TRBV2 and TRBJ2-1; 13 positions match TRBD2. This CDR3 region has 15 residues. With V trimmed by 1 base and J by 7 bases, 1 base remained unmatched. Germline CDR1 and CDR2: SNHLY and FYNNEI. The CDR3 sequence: CASSEGTSGGNEQFF. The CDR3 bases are TGTGCCAGCAGTGAAGGGACTAGCGGGGGAAATGAGCAGTTCTTC.

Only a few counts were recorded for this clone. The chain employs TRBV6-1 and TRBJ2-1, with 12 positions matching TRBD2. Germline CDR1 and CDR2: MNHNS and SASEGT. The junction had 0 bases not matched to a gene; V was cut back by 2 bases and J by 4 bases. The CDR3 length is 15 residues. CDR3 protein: CASSELAGGYNEQFF. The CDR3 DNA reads TGTGCCAGCAGTGAACTAGCGGGAGGGTACAATGAGCAGTTCTTC.